This T cell receptor beta chain was profiled in a study of monozygotic twins with inflammatory bowel disease. Study findings and constraints: By inverse Simpson index, TCRbeta diversity was lower in IBD patients than in healthy co-twins.

The template-switching step introduced UMIs that carried a 6-nucleotide sample barcode. From its re-call of the 5' RACE reads, TCRdb lists each CDR3 protein once, without DNA. In total, the table holds tens of thousands of distinct CDR3 sequences. For this clonotype: Its antigen is unidentified.

The germline gives CDR1 MGHDK, CDR2 SYGVNS. The CDR3 contains 15 residues. Each donor gave about 2.7 ml of peripheral blood. This receptor was taken from a human donor with ulcerative colitis or Crohn's disease, or a healthy co-twin of an affected twin (not recorded which). Input material: blood. The V call is TRBV25-1, the J call TRBJ1-1; checking the TCRdb D call of TRBD1 is not possible without DNA. CDR3 protein: CASSAQTGVATEAFF.